The 12 T cell receptor beta chains below were found in one sample sequenced in a study of blood T cell repertoires in COVID-19. Produced via immunoSEQ multiplex PCR; TCRdb's table is partial and in-frame only. The table lists 110,000 to 150,000 clones, roughly 77% of them singletons. The sample was peripheral blood. These receptors came from a man aged 55 to 69 with acute or convalescent COVID-19.

This chain links TRBV10-3 with TRBJ2-7, with a tentative D call TRBD1 (8 bases). Trimming stripped 7 bases from V and 7 bases from J, with 11 bases between. This CDR3 is 11 amino acids long. In germline, CDR1 is ENHRY, CDR2 SYGVKD. In DNA form, the CDR3 reads TGTGCCATCACACAGGGGGGGGAGCAGTACTTC. Its translation is CAITQGGEQYF.

This clone was seen a handful of times. At one of its ends the junction is not consistent with the germline gene, which may arise from a read error. The chain uses TRBV6-6 and TRBJ1-5; a weak D match, TRBD1 (5 bases). The CDR3 totals 13 residues. Germline loops: CDR1 MNHNY, CDR2 SVGAGI (reference sequence). This CDR3 is CASSYSEGREGDF. Here the CDR3 DNA reads TGTGCCAGCAGTTACTCGGAAGGCAGGGAAGGGGATTTT.

The rearrangement joins TRBV19 to TRBJ1-6; the D gene is possibly TRBD1 (5 bases). This CDR3 is 15 amino acids long. Trimming removed 9 bases at V and 5 bases at J, with 17 bases between. Germline CDR1 LNHDA, CDR2 SQIVND (reference sequence). The CDR3 sequence is CASSDYRTNNSPLHF. In nucleotides, the CDR3 is TGTGCCAGCTCCGACTACAGGACTAATAATTCACCCCTCCACTTT.

The chain couples TRBV10-2 to TRBJ1-6; TRBD1 aligns across 9 bases. This CDR3 is 13 amino acids long. Trimming cost V 8 bases and J 7 bases; bases outside gene matches: 3. The germline CDR1 and CDR2 sequences are WSHSY and SAAADI. The CDR3 bases are TGCGCCAGCGTGGACAGGGGAAATTCACCCCTCCACTTT. Amino acid sequence: CASVDRGNSPLHF.

V and J are TRBV10-2 and TRBJ2-2; D perhaps matches TRBD1 (6 bases). Trimming took 9 bases from V and 2 from J, leaving 22 bases between them. Germline V gene sequence: CDR1 WSHSY, CDR2 SAAADI. The CDR3 is 17 residues long. The CDR3 sequence: CARDGDTSYINTGELFF. As DNA, the CDR3 is TGCGCCAGAGACGGGGACACCAGTTACATAAACACCGGGGAGCTGTTTTTT.

With respect to this clone: At one of its ends the junction is not consistent with the germline gene, which may arise from a read error. The rearrangement joins TRBV5-6 to TRBJ1-1; maybe TRBD1 (6 bases). There are 14 residues in the CDR3. Germline CDR1 and CDR2: SGHDT and YYEEEE. This CDR3 reads CASSSWGPIIEAFF. The CDR3 region has the DNA TGTGCTAGCAGCTCATGGGGGCCTATCATTGAAGCTTTCTTT.

V usage is TRBV15 and J usage is TRBJ2-5; no clear D. V was clipped by 0 bases and J by 2 bases, with 10 bases between them. The CDR3 has 15 amino acids. The germline V gene has CDR1 LNHNV and CDR2 YYDKDF (reference sequence). The CDR3 coding sequence is TGTGCCACCAGCAGAGATATTGGCCAACAAGAGACCCAGTACTTC. Protein sequence: CATSRDIGQQETQYF.

This sequence joins TRBV19 and TRBJ1-1; TRBD1 matches at 10 bases. V was pared by 1 base and J by 6 bases, with 2 bases of the junction left unmatched. The CDR3 is made up of 14 amino acids. Germline-derived CDR1 and CDR2 are LNHDA and SQIVND (reference sequence). DNA of the CDR3: TGTGCCAGTAGTATAGGGGACAGGGGAGCTGAAGCTTTCTTT. Amino acid sequence: CASSIGDRGAEAFF.

The V gene is TRBV15, the J gene TRBJ1-5; 7 bases agree with TRBD1. This CDR3 comprises 16 residues. Germline CDR1 is LNHNV and CDR2 is YYDKDF (reference sequence). The V segment lost 3 bases and the J segment 0 bases; nucleotides outside the gene matches: 5. CDR3 DNA: TGTGCCACCAGCAGTGGGACAGTCGATAGCAATCAGCCCCAGCATTTT. Translation gives CATSSGTVDSNQPQHF.

The chain combines TRBV23-1 with TRBJ2-2; no firm D call. TRBV23-1 is filed as an ORF, its function uncertain. Trimming removed 11 bases from V and 8 bases from J, with 12 bases in between. CDR3 length: 11 residues. The CDR3 sequence: CARVRSGELFF. The CDR3 DNA sequence: TGCGCCCGGGTGAGGAGTGGGGAGCTGTTTTTT.

This clone was seen only a few times. This chain links TRBV28 with TRBJ1-6, with TRBD1 matching over 8 bases. V dropped 6 bases and J dropped 10; count of bases not matched to a gene: 11. Germline loops: CDR1 MDHEN, CDR2 SYDVKM. This CDR3 has 15 residues. CDR3 DNA: TGTGCCAGCAGACCAGGGGGCGAGACTGCCTCACCCCTCCACTTT. Its protein product is CASRPGGETASPLHF.

The chain couples TRBV11-2 to TRBJ2-7; 10 bases align to TRBD1. The germline gives CDR1 SGHAT, CDR2 FQNNGV. The CDR3 sequence is 15 residues long. Trimming cost V 2 bases and J 2 bases; bases outside gene matches: 3. CDR3 sequence: CASSLPGQGPYEQYF. CDR3 sequence (DNA): TGTGCCAGCAGCTTACCGGGACAGGGGCCCTACGAGCAGTACTTC.